The T cell receptor (beta chain) described here comes from a study of regulatory T cells in long-lasting Graves disease. Study-level results: Persistent patients had more shared public clonotypes (roughly 2,700) than new patients (about 920).

Both iRepertoire HTBI primers and Arm-PCR of CDR3 regions were used to build the TCR beta libraries. TCRdb re-analysed the multiplex PCR reads in MiXCR, keeping a single row per CDR3 protein. The sample has 400,000 to 550,000 distinct CDR3 sequences, about 15% seen once. Time point indicated: newly diagnosed GD, antithyroid drugs for less than 3 months. There was RNA extracted from PBMCs, and the TCR library was made from it. Patients came through an endocrinology department, and that department was in Xi'an, China. The length of the CDR3 is 14 residues. Trimming cost V 4 bases and J 6 bases, with 17 bases left between them. Germline V gene sequence: CDR1 SGHRS, CDR2 YFSETQ. The table lists this clonotype with many counts. Its antigen is unknown. These data are also associated with another study on T cells in Graves' hyperthyroidism and ophthalmopathy. That paper states: With the HTBI primer set, the TCR CDR3 went through a first round of RT-PCR.

The specimen was peripheral blood mononuclear cells (PBMCs), collected at new diagnosis, from a patient treated with antithyroid drugs. The chain uses TRBV5-1 and TRBJ2-7; a weak D match, TRBD1 (6 bases). The source of this sequence is a woman in her thirties with Graves disease. CDR3 region: CASSGYRVGVEQYF. CDR3 in DNA: TGCGCCAGCAGCGGATACAGGGTGGGAGTCGAGCAGTACTTC.